The 25 T cell receptor beta chains below come from one sample, sequenced in a study of shared clonotypes between healthy human individuals. The data were produced by immunoSEQ multiplex PCR, yet TCRdb's version contains in-frame clones alone and is incomplete. The top ten clones hold over 0.12% of a sample with roughly 2.6 million clones, roughly 92% of them seen once. The sample taken for sequencing was naive CD4+ T cells sorted from blood. Regarding subset: CD45RA+ positively selected. All receptors come from a man aged 18 to 29 in good health.

The rearrangement uses TRBV9 and TRBJ1-3, with unresolved D. The CDR3 is 14 amino acids. Between the trimmed V and J ends, which lost 4 bases and 3 bases, there was a span of 11 bases. CDR1 and CDR2 from the germline V gene are SGDLS and YYNGEE. This chain's CDR3 is CASSPWQNGNTIYF. In DNA, the CDR3 is TGTGCCAGCAGCCCTTGGCAGAATGGAAACACCATATATTTT.

V gene TRBV28 combines with J gene TRBJ2-1; 8 bases are shared with TRBD1. Unmatched junction bases numbered 4, after V lost 3 bases and J lost 3 bases. Germline V gene data show CDR1 as MDHEN and CDR2 as SYDVKM. The CDR3 is 15 residues long. CDR3 sequence (DNA): TGTGCCAGCAGTTTTCCCGGGACAGGCTACAATGAGCAGTTCTTC. Amino acid sequence: CASSFPGTGYNEQFF.

The CDR3 region is CASSARTGAGGYTF. CDR3 coding DNA: TGTGCCAGCAGCGCCCGGACAGGGGCGGGCGGCTACACCTTC. The chain uses TRBV9 and TRBJ1-2; 9 bases match TRBD1. In germline, CDR1 is SGDLS, CDR2 YYNGEE. The J segment lost 8 bases and the V segment lost 3 bases, leaving 8 bases of the junction unmatched. The CDR3 contains 14 residues.

The CDR3: CASSRPKDTQYF. CDR3 nucleotide sequence: TGTGCCAGCAGCCGGCCAAAAGATACGCAGTATTTT. V usage is TRBV7-8 and J usage is TRBJ2-3; D is unresolved. CDR1 is SGHVS and CDR2 is FQNEAQ in the germline V gene. The CDR3 totals 12 residues. With 5 bases removed from V and 5 bases from J, the gap between germline ends came to 8 bases.

The chain recombines TRBV28 with TRBJ2-5; D is unclear. V lost 4 bases, J lost 4 bases, and 16 bases lay in between. The CDR3 spans 15 residues. Germline assignment: CDR1 MDHEN and CDR2 SYDVKM. In DNA form, the CDR3 reads TGTGCCAGCAGTTCTCCGGGCTCAGCGAGAGAGACCCAGTACTTC. This encodes CASSSPGSARETQYF.

V usage is TRBV18 and J usage is TRBJ2-7; 7 bases are a match to TRBD2. Germline values: CDR1 KGHSH, CDR2 LQKENI. Germline trimming cut 6 bases from V and 3 bases from J; bases unmatched to any gene: 11. The CDR3 is made up of 15 amino acids. CDR3 residues: CASSGGTTGNYEQYF. The CDR3 region has the DNA TGTGCCAGCTCGGGGGGGACTACCGGAAACTACGAGCAGTACTTC.

This sequence joins TRBV11-1 and TRBJ1-2, with D possibly TRBD1 on 5 matching bases. CDR3 length: 15 amino acids. V was clipped by 7 bases and J by 8 bases, with 23 bases between them. Germline CDR1 and CDR2: SGHAT and FQDESV (reference sequence). Written as DNA, the CDR3 is TGTGCCAGCATGGGGACCGGGACGGAGAGTCGGGGCTACACCTTC. It is translated as CASMGTGTESRGYTF.

V usage is TRBV28 and J usage is TRBJ1-1; D might be TRBD1 (5 bases). V was trimmed by 3 bases and J by 7 bases, leaving 18 bases between them. The CDR3 runs 15 residues. Per the germline V gene, CDR1 is MDHEN and CDR2 is SYDVKM. The CDR3 sequence: CASSLQATASVEAFF. Written as DNA, the CDR3 is TGTGCCAGCAGTTTGCAGGCGACAGCCTCTGTTGAAGCTTTCTTT.

V gene TRBV25-1 combines with J gene TRBJ1-5; 8 bases fit TRBD1. Germline V CDR1 and CDR2: MGHDK, SYGVNS. The CDR3 length is 14 residues. The V and J ends lost 4 bases and 6 bases, in that order; junction bases with no gene match: 5. CDR3 residues: CASSGTGIGQPQHF. Written as DNA, the CDR3 is TGTGCCAGCAGTGGGACAGGGATTGGTCAGCCCCAGCATTTT.

V gene TRBV7-9 combines with J gene TRBJ2-1; TRBD1 matches at 7 bases. Germline-derived CDR1 and CDR2 are SEHNR and FQNEAQ (reference sequence). V was pared by 5 bases and J by 2 bases, with 9 bases of the junction left unmatched. The CDR3 contains 16 residues. CDR3 sequence reads: CASSPGRQGPYNEQFF. DNA for the CDR3: TGTGCCAGCAGCCCGGGACGACAGGGACCCTACAATGAGCAGTTCTTC. The entire variable domain, with the rest obtained from reference TRBV7-9 and TRBJ2-1, is as follows: DTGVSQNPRHKITKRGQNVTFRCDPISEHNRLYWYRQTLGQGPEFLTYFQNEAQLEKSRLLSDRFSAERPKGSFSTLEIQRTEQGDSAMYLCASSPGRQGPYNEQFFGPGTRLTVL.

As to this clone: Additional DNA sequences in this sample encode the identical CDR3. The rearrangement joins TRBV11-3 to TRBJ2-2, with D unclear. V lost 5 bases and J lost 3, with 4 bases in between. The CDR3 consists of 12 residues. CDR1 is SGHNT and CDR2 is YENEEA in the germline V gene. In nucleotides, the CDR3 is TGTGCCAGCAGCCCGGACACCGGGGAGCTGTTTTTT. The encoded protein is CASSPDTGELFF.

V gene TRBV28 combines with J gene TRBJ2-7; possibly TRBD2 for D (6 bases). The CDR3 loop spans 14 amino acids. Trimming shortened V by 6 bases and J by 2 bases, and 14 bases separated the two germline ends. CDR1 and CDR2 (germline): MDHEN, SYDVKM. The CDR3 DNA follows: TGTGCCAGCAGCAGGGAGGACTTACCCTACGAGCAGTACTTC. Its translation is CASSREDLPYEQYF.

The V gene is TRBV6-1, the J gene TRBJ1-5; a possible D gene is TRBD1 (6 bases). The CDR3 consists of 15 residues. Germline V gives CDR1 MNHNS, CDR2 SASEGT. Trimming removed 2 bases from V and 5 bases from J, with 13 bases in between. For the CDR3, the DNA is TGTGCCAGCAGTGAATCTGGGACAAAGGATCAGCCCCAGCATTTT. Translation: CASSESGTKDQPQHF.

A single count supports this clone. The V gene is TRBV30, the J gene TRBJ1-2, with D uncertain. The germline V gene has CDR1 GTSNPN and CDR2 SVGIG (reference sequence). There are 12 residues in the CDR3. Trimming removed 0 bases from V and 8 bases from J, with 10 bases in between. The CDR3 sequence is CAWSVVGRGYTF. The CDR3 DNA sequence: TGTGCCTGGAGTGTAGTAGGGCGAGGCTACACCTTC.

The gene calls are TRBV10-3 and TRBJ2-7; D possibly uses TRBD1 or TRBD2 (5 bases each). Trimming took off 0 bases at V and 7 bases at J, with 19 bases between the two ends. The CDR3 loop spans 16 amino acids. Germline CDR1 and CDR2: ENHRY and SYGVKD. The DNA of the CDR3 is TGTGCCATCAGTGAGTCGGTATTGGGGCAGCCGGGAGAGCAGTACTTC. Protein product: CAISESVLGQPGEQYF.

This chain links TRBV19 with TRBJ1-2, with D possibly TRBD1 on 5 matching bases. Per the germline V gene, CDR1 is LNHDA and CDR2 is SQIVND (reference sequence). CDR3 length: 13 residues. V was pared by 6 bases and J by 4 bases, with 12 bases between. The CDR3 protein is CASSLGRFYGYTF. The CDR3 DNA reads as TGTGCCAGTAGCCTGGGACGGTTCTATGGCTACACCTTC.

The rearrangement links TRBV7-2 to TRBJ1-6, with 10 bases identical to TRBD1. Germline CDR1 reads SGHTA; CDR2 reads FQGNSA. The V and J ends lost 6 bases and 8 bases, in that order; junction bases with no gene match: 7. The length of the CDR3 is 15 residues. Written as DNA, the CDR3 is TGTGCCAGCAGGGTAACCGGGACAGGGGATTCACCCCTCCACTTT. Protein: CASRVTGTGDSPLHF.

The chain uses TRBV6-4 and TRBJ2-1; TRBD2 matches at 8 bases. V lost 0 bases and J lost 9; bases outside the gene matches: 7. The CDR3 loop spans 15 amino acids. CDR1 MRHNA and CDR2 SNTAGT come from the germline V gene. The CDR3 bases are TGTGCCAGCAGTGACTCAACTAGCGGTCTAGGTGAGCAGTTCTTC. Translating it yields CASSDSTSGLGEQFF.

The J gene is TRBJ2-3, the V gene TRBV19, with D maybe TRBD2 (5 bases). Germline CDR1 LNHDA, CDR2 SQIVND (reference sequence). Trimming took off 5 bases at V and 8 bases at J, with 17 bases between the two ends. CDR3 length equals 14 residues. The CDR3 DNA reads TGTGCCAGTAGTTCGAACCCAGGACTCAGTACGCAGTATTTT. This codes for CASSSNPGLSTQYF.

V and J are TRBV7-2 and TRBJ1-1; D may be TRBD1 (5 bases). The CDR3 consists of 15 residues. Germline V gene lookup returns CDR1 SGHTA and CDR2 FQGNSA. The V end was cut by 2 bases, the J end by 8 bases, with 18 bases between. The DNA for the CDR3 is TGTGCCAGCAGCTTATATCCTAGGGGCTTACAAGAAGCTTTCTTT. This translates into CASSLYPRGLQEAFF.

J is TRBJ1-3 and V is TRBV7-9, with TRBD1 identical over 8 bases. CDR1 and CDR2 from the germline V gene are SEHNR and FQNEAQ (reference sequence). V trimming: 5 bases; J trimming: 2 bases; junction bases outside the gene matches: 5. This CDR3 has 15 residues. Here the CDR3 DNA reads TGTGCCAGCAGCCTGATGACAGGGGCTGGAAACACCATATATTTT. Amino acids: CASSLMTGAGNTIYF.

The genes are TRBV4-1 and TRBJ2-1; tentatively, D is TRBD1 or TRBD2 (6 bases each). This CDR3 is built from 16 residues. V lost 10 bases and J 3 bases, leaving 22 bases between the germline ends. Germline values: CDR1 MGHRA, CDR2 YSYEKL. The DNA for the CDR3 is TGCGCCACCAAGTCGTATTCGGGGGCCGACTACAATGAGCAGTTCTTC. Encoded protein: CATKSYSGADYNEQFF.

The chain recombines TRBV2 with TRBJ1-5; D is ambiguous. V lost 0 bases and J 7 bases, leaving 13 bases between the germline ends. The CDR3 extends over 15 amino acids. Germline V gives CDR1 SNHLY, CDR2 FYNNEI. The CDR3 nucleotides read TGTGCCAGCAGTGAAGCGCTCCCAGGTGGCCAGCCCCAGCATTTT. Amino acid sequence: CASSEALPGGQPQHF.

This chain connects TRBV18 to TRBJ1-1, with D possibly being TRBD1 (5 bases). The V end lost 2 bases, the J end lost 4 bases, and 8 bases lay between the germline ends. CDR1 KGHSH and CDR2 LQKENI come from the germline V gene. The CDR3 runs to 13 residues. DNA for the CDR3: TGTGCCAGCTCACCAGACAGCACCACTGAAGCTTTCTTT. Translation gives CASSPDSTTEAFF.

The table lists this clone with a count of one. CDR3 sequence: CASSLQGFGYGYTF. Written as DNA, the CDR3 is TGTGCCAGCTCACTACAGGGCTTCGGCTATGGCTACACCTTC. The V call is TRBV18, the J call TRBJ1-2, with a tentative D call TRBD1 (6 bases). CDR1 and CDR2 (germline): KGHSH, LQKENI. Trimming took off 4 bases at V and 4 bases at J, with 13 bases between the two ends. The CDR3 length is 14 residues.